This T cell receptor (beta chain) was sequenced in a study of T-cell memory formation after mild COVID-19. General study results and limits: Researchers report contracting CD4+ clones mostly in CM and EM, with CD8+ clones in EMRA. Clones contracting day 15 to 85 were balanced CD4/CD8; later expanders leaned CD4+.

Per the germline V gene, CDR1 is SGHRS and CDR2 is YFSETQ. The CDR3 has 15 residues. J gave up 0 bases and V 5 bases, and 6 bases lay outside the gene matches. TCRalpha and TCRbeta libraries used 5'RACE with constant-segment primers and UMIs. Each CDR3 protein gets one entry after TCRdb re-called the 5' RACE reads with MiXCR. The table includes fewer than 700,000 distinct CDR3 sequences, about 22% detected once. Comments on this clonotype: What it recognizes is unknown.

Sequencing was done on a sample of PBMCs or a T cell subset sorted from them (not recorded which). This TCR derives from an adult woman who had mild COVID-19 (a few samples of this study predate the infection). Cell type and time point are not known. The gene calls are TRBV5-1 and TRBJ1-1; 8 bases map to TRBD1. CDR3 protein: CASRPTGVVNTEAFF. As DNA, the CDR3 is TGCGCCAGCAGACCGACAGGGGTAGTGAACACTGAAGCTTTCTTT.